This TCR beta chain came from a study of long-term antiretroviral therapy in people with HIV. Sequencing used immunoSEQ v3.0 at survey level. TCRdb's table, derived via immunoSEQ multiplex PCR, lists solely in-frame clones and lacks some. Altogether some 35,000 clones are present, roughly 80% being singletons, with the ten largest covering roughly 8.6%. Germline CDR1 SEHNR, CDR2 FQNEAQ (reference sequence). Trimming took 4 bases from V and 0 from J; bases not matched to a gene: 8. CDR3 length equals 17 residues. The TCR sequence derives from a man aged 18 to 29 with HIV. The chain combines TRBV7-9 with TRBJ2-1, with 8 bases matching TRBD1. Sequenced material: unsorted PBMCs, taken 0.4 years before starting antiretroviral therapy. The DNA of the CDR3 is TGTGCCAGCAGCTCCGACAGGGGCCCGAGCTCCTACAATGAGCAGTTCTTC. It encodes CASSSDRGPSSYNEQFF.